The rows below give T cell receptor beta chains drawn from one sample of a study of beta chain features in type 1 diabetes. TCRdb's copy holds only in-frame clones and misses some; the assay was immunoSEQ multiplex PCR. Among 100,000 to 150,000 clones listed, 15% to 20% were seen once. Sequencing input: central memory CD4+ T cells from blood. The receptor set was obtained from a man between 18 and 29 years old with type 1 diabetes. Both conserved end residues are part of each CDR3. The order of the fields is CDR3 protein, CDR3 DNA, V gene, J gene, clone size, D gene. A D gene is named only where the DNA matches it firmly. Rows may omit the clone size; those that give it use once, few, many or a size class.

cdr3_aa: CSVERRRGAPETQYF; cdr3_nt: TGCAGCGTTGAACGCCGGCGGGGGGCACCAGAGACCCAGTACTTC; v_call: TRBV29-1; j_call: TRBJ2-5; clone_size: few; d_call: TRBD2
cdr3_aa: CASSPPSLKDTEAFF; cdr3_nt: TGTGCCAGCTCACCACCCTCCTTAAAGGACACTGAAGCTTTCTTT; v_call: TRBV18; j_call: TRBJ1-1; clone_size: few; d_call: NA
cdr3_aa: CSALSSYNEQFF; cdr3_nt: TGCAGCGCACTCAGCTCCTACAATGAGCAGTTCTTC; v_call: TRBV29-1; j_call: TRBJ2-1; clone_size: many; d_call: NA
cdr3_aa: CASSLGTSGSTDTQYF; cdr3_nt: TGTGCCAGCAGCTTGGGGACTAGCGGAAGCACAGATACGCAGTATTTT; v_call: TRBV7-9; j_call: TRBJ2-3; clone_size: NA; d_call: TRBD2
cdr3_aa: CASSPSRGNNYGYTF; cdr3_nt: TGTGCCAGCTCACCGAGCCGGGGAAATAACTATGGCTACACCTTC; v_call: TRBV18; j_call: TRBJ1-2; clone_size: NA; d_call: NA
cdr3_aa: CASSPISGGAGETQYF; cdr3_nt: TGTGCCAGCAGCCCCATTAGCGGGGGGGCTGGAGAGACCCAGTACTTC; v_call: TRBV5-5; j_call: TRBJ2-5; clone_size: NA; d_call: TRBD2
cdr3_aa: CAWSVRSSLEETQYF; cdr3_nt: TGTGCCTGGAGTGTCAGGTCCTCCCTTGAAGAGACCCAGTACTTC; v_call: TRBV30; j_call: TRBJ2-5; clone_size: NA; d_call: NA
cdr3_aa: CASSEGEETQYF; cdr3_nt: TGTGCCAGCAGCGAGGGGGAAGAGACCCAGTACTTC; v_call: TRBV7-3; j_call: TRBJ2-5; clone_size: NA; d_call: NA
cdr3_aa: CASSPLGRGAYNEQFF; cdr3_nt: TGTGCCAGCAGCCCCCTCGGGCGGGGGGCCTACAATGAGCAGTTCTTC; v_call: TRBV9; j_call: TRBJ2-1; clone_size: NA; d_call: TRBD2
cdr3_aa: CASSLGSYEQYF; cdr3_nt: TGTGCCAGCAGCTTAGGGAGCTACGAGCAGTACTTC; v_call: TRBV7-9; j_call: TRBJ2-7; clone_size: medium-sized; d_call: NA
cdr3_aa: CASSPQSWTGGNSYEQYF; cdr3_nt: TGTGCCAGCAGTCCTCAGTCCTGGACAGGGGGTAACTCCTACGAGCAGTACTTC; v_call: TRBV28; j_call: TRBJ2-7; clone_size: few; d_call: TRBD1
cdr3_aa: CASSTSSTSGPGSTQYF; cdr3_nt: TGTGCCAGCAGCACCTCTTCGACTAGCGGACCAGGGAGTACGCAGTATTTT; v_call: TRBV9; j_call: TRBJ2-3; clone_size: few; d_call: TRBD2
cdr3_aa: CASSGAATYNEQFF; cdr3_nt: TGTGCCAGCAGCGGGGCCGCCACCTACAATGAGCAGTTCTTC; v_call: TRBV5-6; j_call: TRBJ2-1; clone_size: NA; d_call: NA
cdr3_aa: CASRRLGGEQYF; cdr3_nt: TGTGCCAGCAGACGCCTGGGTGGCGAGCAGTACTTC; v_call: TRBV5-4; j_call: TRBJ2-7; clone_size: NA; d_call: NA
cdr3_aa: CASSIAGETQYF; cdr3_nt: TGTGCCAGTAGTATAGCAGGAGAGACCCAGTACTTC; v_call: TRBV19; j_call: TRBJ2-5; clone_size: NA; d_call: NA
cdr3_aa: CASSERGRENSPLHF; cdr3_nt: TGTGCCAGCAGCGAGCGCGGAAGGGAAAACTCACCCCTCCACTTT; v_call: TRBV5-4; j_call: TRBJ1-6; clone_size: few; d_call: NA
cdr3_aa: CASSSTGGATEAFF; cdr3_nt: TGTGCCAGCAGTTCAACAGGGGGAGCCACTGAAGCTTTCTTT; v_call: TRBV28; j_call: TRBJ1-1; clone_size: few; d_call: TRBD1
cdr3_aa: CSVEDSYEQYF; cdr3_nt: TGCAGCGTTGAGGACAGCTACGAGCAGTACTTC; v_call: TRBV29-1; j_call: TRBJ2-7; clone_size: many; d_call: NA
cdr3_aa: CAWSASYEQYF; cdr3_nt: TGTGCCTGGAGCGCCTCCTACGAGCAGTACTTC; v_call: TRBV30; j_call: TRBJ2-7; clone_size: NA; d_call: NA
cdr3_aa: CASGGVGAVNEKLFF; cdr3_nt: TGTGCCAGCGGAGGTGTGGGCGCGGTTAATGAAAAACTGTTTTTT; v_call: TRBV6-5; j_call: TRBJ1-4; clone_size: few; d_call: NA
cdr3_aa: CASSHHRVPNEKLFF; cdr3_nt: TGCGCCAGCAGCCACCACAGGGTACCAAATGAAAAACTGTTTTTT; v_call: TRBV4-3; j_call: TRBJ1-4; clone_size: few; d_call: NA
cdr3_aa: CASSTGGRGYTF; cdr3_nt: TGTGCCAGCAGTACAGGGGGGAGAGGCTACACCTTC; v_call: TRBV6-5; j_call: TRBJ1-2; clone_size: NA; d_call: TRBD1
cdr3_aa: CSVGARASGRRYNEQFF; cdr3_nt: TGCAGCGTTGGGGCTCGGGCTAGCGGGAGGAGATACAATGAGCAGTTCTTC; v_call: TRBV29-1; j_call: TRBJ2-1; clone_size: NA; d_call: TRBD2
cdr3_aa: CASSPQGTNQPQHF; cdr3_nt: TGTGCCAGCAGCCCCCAGGGGACCAATCAGCCCCAGCATTTT; v_call: TRBV7-2; j_call: TRBJ1-5; clone_size: few; d_call: NA
cdr3_aa: CASSSTSGLSYNEQFF; cdr3_nt: TGCGCCAGCAGCTCCACTAGCGGGTTATCCTACAATGAGCAGTTCTTC; v_call: TRBV5-1; j_call: TRBJ2-1; clone_size: NA; d_call: TRBD2
cdr3_aa: CASSFNRDSPLHF; cdr3_nt: TGTGCCAGCAGTTTCAACAGGGATTCACCCCTCCACTTT; v_call: TRBV27; j_call: TRBJ1-6; clone_size: few; d_call: NA
cdr3_aa: CASSRGRMDEQYF; cdr3_nt: TGCGCCAGCTCCAGGGGGCGCATGGACGAGCAGTACTTC; v_call: TRBV4-3; j_call: TRBJ2-7; clone_size: few; d_call: TRBD1
cdr3_aa: CSSSPDRSAGYTF; cdr3_nt: TGCAGCTCATCGCCCGACAGGTCGGCTGGCTACACCTTC; v_call: TRBV29-1; j_call: TRBJ1-2; clone_size: NA; d_call: NA
cdr3_aa: CASSVALSGNTIYF; cdr3_nt: TGTGCCAGCAGCGTCGCCCTCTCTGGAAACACCATATATTTT; v_call: TRBV9; j_call: TRBJ1-3; clone_size: few; d_call: NA
cdr3_aa: CASSLGKWSGKDTQYF; cdr3_nt: TGTGCCAGCAGCTTGGGGAAATGGTCGGGAAAAGATACGCAGTATTTT; v_call: TRBV5-8; j_call: TRBJ2-3; clone_size: NA; d_call: NA
cdr3_aa: CASSFGTGLGETQYF; cdr3_nt: TGTGCCAGCAGCTTCGGGACAGGGCTTGGAGAGACCCAGTACTTC; v_call: TRBV5-4; j_call: TRBJ2-5; clone_size: NA; d_call: TRBD1
cdr3_aa: CASRNDFMVAFF; cdr3_nt: TGTGCCAGCAGGAACGACTTCATGGTAGCTTTCTTT; v_call: TRBV6-1; j_call: TRBJ1-1; clone_size: NA; d_call: NA
cdr3_aa: CASSFRESTDTQYF; cdr3_nt: TGTGCCAGCAGCTTTAGAGAGAGCACAGATACGCAGTATTTT; v_call: TRBV5-4; j_call: TRBJ2-3; clone_size: NA; d_call: NA
cdr3_aa: CASSQVVKPPGHEQFF; cdr3_nt: TGTGCCAGCAGCCAAGTGGTAAAACCTCCGGGGCATGAGCAGTTCTTC; v_call: TRBV4-2; j_call: TRBJ2-1; clone_size: NA; d_call: NA
cdr3_aa: CASRKRQGFGTDTQYF; cdr3_nt: TGTGCCAGCAGAAAGCGACAGGGGTTTGGCACAGATACGCAGTATTTT; v_call: TRBV7-2; j_call: TRBJ2-3; clone_size: NA; d_call: TRBD1
cdr3_aa: CASSVQGESPLHF; cdr3_nt: TGTGCCAGCAGCGTACAGGGTGAGTCACCCCTCCACTTT; v_call: TRBV9; j_call: TRBJ1-6; clone_size: NA; d_call: NA
cdr3_aa: CASRRTGRNEQYF; cdr3_nt: TGTGCCAGCAGGCGGACAGGGAGGAACGAGCAGTACTTC; v_call: TRBV28; j_call: TRBJ2-7; clone_size: NA; d_call: TRBD1
cdr3_aa: CASSLDGQGTYEQYF; cdr3_nt: TGTGCCAGCAGCTTAGACGGACAGGGGACCTACGAGCAGTACTTC; v_call: TRBV7-2; j_call: TRBJ2-7; clone_size: few; d_call: TRBD1
cdr3_aa: CASSPGLLTYNEQFF; cdr3_nt: TGTGCCAGCAGCCCGGGACTGTTAACCTACAATGAGCAGTTCTTC; v_call: TRBV7-2; j_call: TRBJ2-1; clone_size: few; d_call: NA
cdr3_aa: CASSTGRETQYF; cdr3_nt: TGTGCCAGCAGCACAGGCCGGGAGACCCAGTACTTC; v_call: TRBV21-1; j_call: TRBJ2-5; clone_size: NA; d_call: NA
cdr3_aa: CASSVGLAETDTQYF; cdr3_nt: TGTGCCAGCAGCGTAGGACTAGCGGAGACAGATACGCAGTATTTT; v_call: TRBV9; j_call: TRBJ2-3; clone_size: NA; d_call: TRBD2
cdr3_aa: CASSYGGEQYF; cdr3_nt: TGTGCCAGCAGCTACGGGGGCGAGCAGTACTTC; v_call: TRBV7-2; j_call: TRBJ2-7; clone_size: NA; d_call: NA
cdr3_aa: CASLGDWNTEAFF; cdr3_nt: TGTGCCAGCCTTGGAGACTGGAACACTGAAGCTTTCTTT; v_call: TRBV19; j_call: TRBJ1-1; clone_size: many; d_call: NA
cdr3_aa: CSAWGQTNTGELFF; cdr3_nt: TGCAGCGCGTGGGGACAGACGAACACCGGGGAGCTGTTTTTT; v_call: TRBV29-1; j_call: TRBJ2-2; clone_size: few; d_call: TRBD1
cdr3_aa: CARDDTVSGNTIYF; cdr3_nt: TGTGCCAGGGACGATACAGTTTCTGGAAACACCATATATTTT; v_call: TRBV7-9; j_call: TRBJ1-3; clone_size: NA; d_call: NA
cdr3_aa: CASSSAGGTDTQYF; cdr3_nt: TGTGCCAGCAGCTCTGCGGGGGGCACAGATACGCAGTATTTT; v_call: TRBV5-4; j_call: TRBJ2-3; clone_size: NA; d_call: TRBD2
cdr3_aa: CASSLAGIHEQYF; cdr3_nt: TGCGCCAGCAGCCTGGCGGGTATCCACGAGCAGTACTTC; v_call: TRBV5-1; j_call: TRBJ2-7; clone_size: NA; d_call: NA
cdr3_aa: CASSLTGMATDTQYF; cdr3_nt: TGTGCCAGCAGCTTGACAGGGATGGCGACAGATACGCAGTATTTT; v_call: TRBV5-4; j_call: TRBJ2-3; clone_size: few; d_call: NA
cdr3_aa: CASSLGTGRNNEQFF; cdr3_nt: TGTGCCAGCAGCCTAGGGACAGGGAGAAACAATGAGCAGTTCTTC; v_call: TRBV14; j_call: TRBJ2-1; clone_size: few; d_call: TRBD1
cdr3_aa: CASSFGTNSYNEQFF; cdr3_nt: TGTGCCAGCAGCTTCGGGACTAACTCCTACAATGAGCAGTTCTTC; v_call: TRBV7-3; j_call: TRBJ2-1; clone_size: many; d_call: TRBD2
cdr3_aa: CSGGVGQGDGYTF; cdr3_nt: TGCAGCGGTGGGGTCGGACAGGGAGATGGCTACACCTTC; v_call: TRBV29-1; j_call: TRBJ1-2; clone_size: NA; d_call: TRBD1
cdr3_aa: CASSYTLAGRPQETQYF; cdr3_nt: TGTGCCAGCAGCTATACCCTAGCGGGGAGACCACAAGAGACCCAGTACTTC; v_call: TRBV7-2; j_call: TRBJ2-5; clone_size: NA; d_call: TRBD2
cdr3_aa: CASSYTGGSEKLFF; cdr3_nt: TGTGCCAGCAGCTATACAGGGGGGAGTGAAAAACTGTTTTTT; v_call: TRBV6-5; j_call: TRBJ1-4; clone_size: NA; d_call: TRBD1
cdr3_aa: CASSPLRRSSSYEQYF; cdr3_nt: TGTGCCAGCAGCCCCTTAAGGCGCTCAAGCTCCTACGAGCAGTACTTC; v_call: TRBV7-2; j_call: TRBJ2-7; clone_size: few; d_call: NA
cdr3_aa: CASKGQGGTQYF; cdr3_nt: TGTGCCAGCAAGGGCCAAGGGGGGACCCAGTACTTC; v_call: TRBV11-2; j_call: TRBJ2-5; clone_size: NA; d_call: NA
cdr3_aa: CASSLGQVAAPYF; cdr3_nt: TGTGCCAGCAGTTTAGGGCAGGTTGCCGCGCCGTACTTC; v_call: TRBV28; j_call: TRBJ2-7; clone_size: NA; d_call: NA